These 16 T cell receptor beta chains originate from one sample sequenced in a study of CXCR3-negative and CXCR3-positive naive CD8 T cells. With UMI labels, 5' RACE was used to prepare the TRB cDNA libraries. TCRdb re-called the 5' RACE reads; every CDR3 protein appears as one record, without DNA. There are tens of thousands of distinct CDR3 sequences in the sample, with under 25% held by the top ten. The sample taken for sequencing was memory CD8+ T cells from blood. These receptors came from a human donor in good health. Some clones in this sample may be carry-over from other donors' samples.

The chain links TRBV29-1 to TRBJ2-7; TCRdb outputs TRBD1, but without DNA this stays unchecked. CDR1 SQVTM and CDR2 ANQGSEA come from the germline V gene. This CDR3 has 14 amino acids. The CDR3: CSVEGGQGFYEQYF.

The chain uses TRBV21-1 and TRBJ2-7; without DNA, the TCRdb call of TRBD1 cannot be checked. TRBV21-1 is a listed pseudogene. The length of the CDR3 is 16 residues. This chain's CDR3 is CASSERTGKKIYEQYF.

CDR3 region: CSVLPDLPSSGANVLTF. The chain employs TRBV29-1 and TRBJ2-6. The CDR3 length is 17 residues. The germline CDR1 and CDR2 sequences are SQVTM and ANQGSEA.

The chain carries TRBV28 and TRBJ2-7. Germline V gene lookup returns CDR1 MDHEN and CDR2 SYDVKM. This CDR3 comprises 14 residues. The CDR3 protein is CASSLVRPSYEQYF.

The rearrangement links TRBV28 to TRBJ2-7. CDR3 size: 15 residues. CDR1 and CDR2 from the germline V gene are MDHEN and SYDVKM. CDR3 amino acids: CASSFGWQATYEQYF.

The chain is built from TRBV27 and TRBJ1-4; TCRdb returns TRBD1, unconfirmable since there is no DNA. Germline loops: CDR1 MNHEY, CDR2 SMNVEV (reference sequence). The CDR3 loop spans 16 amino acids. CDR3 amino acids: CASSGTGGLYPMKLFF.

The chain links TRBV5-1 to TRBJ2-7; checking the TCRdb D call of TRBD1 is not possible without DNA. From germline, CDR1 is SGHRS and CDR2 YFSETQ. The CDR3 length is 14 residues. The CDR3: CASSSQGVFYEQYF.

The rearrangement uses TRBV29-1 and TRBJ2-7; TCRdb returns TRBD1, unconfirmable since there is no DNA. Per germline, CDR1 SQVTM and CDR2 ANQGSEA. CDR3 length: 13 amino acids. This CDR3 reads CSIPGTGSYEQYF.

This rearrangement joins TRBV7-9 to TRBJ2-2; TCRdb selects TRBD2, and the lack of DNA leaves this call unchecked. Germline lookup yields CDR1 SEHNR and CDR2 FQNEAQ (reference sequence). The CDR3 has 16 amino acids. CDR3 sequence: CASSSQRELNTGELFF. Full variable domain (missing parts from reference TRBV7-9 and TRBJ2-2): DTGVSQNPRHKITKRGQNVTFRCDPISEHNRLYWYRQTLGQGPEFLTYFQNEAQLEKSRLLSDRFSAERPKGSFSTLEIQRTEQGDSAMYLCASSSQRELNTGELFFGEGSRLTVL.

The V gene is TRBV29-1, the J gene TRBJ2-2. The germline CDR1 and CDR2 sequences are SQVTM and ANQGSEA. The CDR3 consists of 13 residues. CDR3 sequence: CSVDNPNTGELFF.

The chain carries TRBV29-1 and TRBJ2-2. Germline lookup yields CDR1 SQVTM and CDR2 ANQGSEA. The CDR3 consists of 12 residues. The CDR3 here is CSVVRSSGELFF.

The CDR3: CASSLSGPGEQYF. The rearrangement joins TRBV27 to TRBJ2-7; TCRdb lists TRBD1, though no DNA is available to test this call. The CDR3 totals 13 residues. Germline V gives CDR1 MNHEY, CDR2 SMNVEV (reference sequence).

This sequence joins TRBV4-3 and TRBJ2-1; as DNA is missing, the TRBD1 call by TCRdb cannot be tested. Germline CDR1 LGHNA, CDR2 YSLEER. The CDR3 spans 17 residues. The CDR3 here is CASSQAGSGSSYNEQFF.

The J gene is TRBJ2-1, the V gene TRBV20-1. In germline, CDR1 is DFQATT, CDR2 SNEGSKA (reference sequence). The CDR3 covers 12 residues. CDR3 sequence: CSAREPNNEQFF.

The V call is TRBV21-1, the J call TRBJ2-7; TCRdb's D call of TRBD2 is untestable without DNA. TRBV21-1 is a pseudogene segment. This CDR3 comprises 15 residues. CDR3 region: CASSKVGGSVYEQYF.

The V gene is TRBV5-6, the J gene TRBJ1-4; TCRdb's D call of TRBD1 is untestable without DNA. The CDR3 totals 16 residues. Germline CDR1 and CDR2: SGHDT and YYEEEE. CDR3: CASSSLLDRGGEKLFF.